Below are 19 T cell receptor beta chains sequenced from a single sample in a study of blood T cell repertoires in COVID-19. Libraries were prepared by immunoSEQ multiplex PCR; TCRdb keeps only in-frame clonotypes and omits some of them. The sample has about 40,000 clones; roughly 80% are singletons. The material sequenced was peripheral blood. Receptor source: a woman aged 55-69 years with acute or convalescent COVID-19.

The V and J genes are TRBV12-3 or TRBV12-4 and TRBJ1-1; 7 bases align to TRBD1. This CDR3 has 13 residues. The V segment lost 4 bases and the J segment 4 bases; nucleotides outside the gene matches: 3. The CDR3 reads CASSSAGGTEAFF. The CDR3 bases are TGTGCCAGCAGTTCAGCAGGGGGCACTGAAGCTTTCTTT.

The chain couples TRBV5-4 to TRBJ2-2, with 9 bases fitting TRBD2. Losses at the gene ends were 4 bases for V and 8 bases for J; bases not matched to a gene: 9. CDR3 length: 15 residues. The germline CDR1 and CDR2 sequences are SGHNT and YYREEE (reference sequence). CDR3 sequence reads: CASSMGTSPGGELFF. The CDR3 bases are TGTGCCAGCAGCATGGGGACTAGCCCTGGGGGGGAGCTGTTTTTT.

CDR3 sequence: CASSIGGGYEQYF. CDR3 coding DNA: TGTGCCAGTAGTATTGGGGGGGGCTACGAGCAGTACTTC. J is TRBJ2-7 and V is TRBV19; 7 positions match TRBD2. CDR1 and CDR2 from the germline V gene are LNHDA and SQIVND (reference sequence). Trimming took 3 bases from V and 3 from J; bases not matched to a gene: 2. The CDR3 has 13 residues.

The chain employs TRBV19 and TRBJ2-2; weak D call: TRBD2 (6 bases). The ends were cut back, 3 bases at V and 4 bases at J, with 12 bases in the middle. CDR1 and CDR2 (germline): LNHDA, SQIVND (reference sequence). There are 15 residues in the CDR3. The CDR3 is CASSIAGPITGELFF. In DNA form, the CDR3 reads TGTGCCAGTAGTATCGCGGGACCGATCACCGGGGAGCTGTTTTTT.

The chain is built from TRBV30 and TRBJ2-5, with TRBD2 matching over 10 bases. V lost 4 bases to trimming and J lost 8 bases; unmatched junction nucleotides: 4. The CDR3 spans 12 residues. CDR1 and CDR2 from the germline V gene are GTSNPN and SVGIG (reference sequence). CDR3 sequence reads: CAWNLAGVTQYF. The CDR3 nucleotides read TGTGCCTGGAATCTAGCGGGAGTCACCCAGTACTTC.

This chain's CDR3 is CASRLQGKFYEQYF. CDR3 DNA: TGTGCCAGCAGACTACAGGGTAAATTCTACGAGCAGTACTTC. The chain links TRBV6-5 to TRBJ2-7; TRBD1 is a possible D gene (6 bases). V dropped 6 bases and J dropped 3 bases, with 15 bases sitting between them. The CDR3 is 14 residues long. In germline, CDR1 is MNHEY, CDR2 SVGAGI.

The chain's CDR3 is CASSLYAGNEKLFF. The CDR3 DNA sequence: TGCGCCAGCAGCTTGTACGCGGGTAATGAAAAACTGTTTTTT. V usage is TRBV5-1 and J usage is TRBJ1-4; the D is unclear. With 1 base removed from V and 4 bases from J, the gap between germline ends came to 8 bases. Germline V lookup: CDR1 SGHRS, CDR2 YFSETQ. The CDR3 has 14 residues.

This clone was detected only a few times. The genes are TRBV28 and TRBJ1-5, with D hard to call. Germline-derived CDR1 and CDR2 are MDHEN and SYDVKM. Trimming pared 11 bases from V and 1 base from J, leaving 18 bases between. There are 15 residues in the CDR3. As DNA, the CDR3 is TGTGCCCTCAGTCCGGGGTTAGGGAGCAATCAGCCCCAGCATTTT. Translated: CALSPGLGSNQPQHF.

CDR3 bases: TGCGCCAGCAGCCAAGAAAGCCAGGGTAGAGTCACTGAAGCTTTCTTT. Residues: CASSQESQGRVTEAFF. The chain carries TRBV4-1 and TRBJ1-1; TRBD1 is a possible D gene (5 bases). Germline V CDR1 and CDR2: MGHRA, YSYEKL. Trimming removed 0 bases from V and 4 bases from J, with 15 bases in between. This CDR3 is 16 amino acids long.

The chain is built from TRBV11-2 and TRBJ2-1; 13 bases align to TRBD2. CDR3 length equals 18 residues. V shed 1 base and J 4 bases; nucleotides not matched to a gene: 7. From germline, CDR1 is SGHAT and CDR2 FQNNGV. The CDR3, as DNA: TGTGCCAGCAGCTTAGCAGGGACTAGCGGGGCACGTTACAATGAGCAGTTCTTC. Translated: CASSLAGTSGARYNEQFF. The whole variable domain, remainder taken from reference TRBV11-2 and TRBJ2-1, is EAGVAQSPRYKIIEKRQSVAFWCNPISGHATLYWYQQILGQGPKLLIQFQNNGVVDDSQLPKDRFSAERLKGVDSTLKIQPAKLEDSAVYLCASSLAGTSGARYNEQFFGPGTRLTVL.

This chain connects TRBV30 to TRBJ2-1; 12 bases match TRBD1. The CDR3 has 15 amino acids. Germline V gene sequence: CDR1 GTSNPN, CDR2 SVGIG (reference sequence). The V segment lost 0 bases and the J segment 6 bases; nucleotides outside the gene matches: 3. The CDR3 protein is CAWSVGTGGFNEQFF. The CDR3 DNA reads TGTGCCTGGAGTGTAGGGACAGGGGGCTTCAATGAGCAGTTCTTC.

The chain uses TRBV2 and TRBJ1-5, with D tentatively TRBD1 (5 bases). CDR3 size: 14 residues. V lost 7 bases to trimming and J lost 3 bases, with 13 bases between them. Germline CDR1 SNHLY, CDR2 FYNNEI. CDR3 sequence: CASTGGTNNQPQHF. The CDR3 DNA reads as TGTGCCAGCACGGGGGGAACGAACAATCAGCCCCAGCATTTT.

The gene calls are TRBV5-6 and TRBJ2-5; 16 bases match TRBD2. CDR1 and CDR2 (germline): SGHDT, YYEEEE. There are 17 residues in the CDR3. V shed 4 bases and J 2 bases; nucleotides not matched to a gene: 5. The CDR3 reads CASSVPGLAGGQETQYF. The CDR3 nucleotides are TGTGCCAGCAGCGTCCCGGGACTAGCGGGGGGGCAAGAGACCCAGTACTTC.

This clone was seen more than once but under ten times. This rearrangement joins TRBV18 to TRBJ1-1, with 7 nucleotides matching TRBD1. Germline V gene sequence: CDR1 KGHSH, CDR2 LQKENI. Trimming took 3 bases from V and 0 from J; bases not matched to a gene: 10. This CDR3 is built from 17 residues. In DNA form, the CDR3 reads TGTGCCAGCTCACCTCGAGGACAGGCGGTGATGAACACTGAAGCTTTCTTT. Its translation: CASSPRGQAVMNTEAFF. Variable domain in full (rest from reference TRBV18 and TRBJ1-1): NAGVMQNPRHLVRRRGQEARLRCSPMKGHSHVYWYRQLPEEGLKFMVYLQKENIIDESGMPKERFSAEFPKEGPSILRIQQVVRGDSAAYFCASSPRGQAVMNTEAFFGQGTRLTVV.

The rearrangement links TRBV24-1 to TRBJ2-6; the D gene is possibly TRBD2 (5 bases). CDR1 and CDR2 from the germline V gene are KGHDR and SFDVKD. Trimming removed 3 bases from V and 1 base from J, with 12 bases in between. This CDR3 has 17 residues. The DNA of the CDR3 is TGTGCCACCAGTGATGGACTTGGTAAATCTGGGGCCAACGTCCTGACTTTC. This encodes CATSDGLGKSGANVLTF.

The chain carries TRBV27 and TRBJ1-4; 7 nucleotides match TRBD1. CDR3 size: 15 residues. V gave up 3 bases and J gave up 13 bases; unmatched junction bases: 14. The germline gives CDR1 MNHEY, CDR2 SMNVEV (reference sequence). The CDR3 spells CASSLSGGGQVRLFF. Written as DNA, the CDR3 is TGTGCCAGCAGTTTGTCAGGGGGTGGCCAGGTTAGACTGTTTTTT. Drawing the rest from reference TRBV27 and TRBJ1-4, the complete variable domain is EAQVTQNPRYLITVTGKKLTVTCSQNMNHEYMSWYRQDPGLGLRQIYYSMNVEVTDKGDVPEGYKVSRKEKRNFPLILESPSPNQTSLYFCASSLSGGGQVRLFFGSGTQLSVL.

The chain links TRBV24-1 to TRBJ2-5, with 7 bases lining up with TRBD1. The CDR3 has 14 residues. Per the germline V gene, CDR1 is KGHDR and CDR2 is SFDVKD. V lost 3 bases to trimming and J lost 2 bases; unmatched junction nucleotides: 2. The CDR3 protein is CATSDPGQQETQYF. The CDR3 nucleotides are TGTGCCACCAGTGATCCGGGACAGCAAGAGACCCAGTACTTC.

A remark on this clone: Distinct nucleotide sequences in the sample also encode this CDR3. The V and J genes are TRBV6-5 and TRBJ2-5; no clear D. CDR1 is MNHEY and CDR2 is SVGAGI in the germline V gene. Between the trimmed V and J ends, which lost 5 bases and 1 base, there was a span of 2 bases. The CDR3 length is 11 residues. In nucleotides, the CDR3 is TGTGCCAGCAGTCGCCAAGAGACCCAGTACTTC. It codes for CASSRQETQYF.

The CDR3 nucleotides are TGTGCCAGCAGGCCGAACATGAACACTGAAGCTTTCTTT. Translated, it gives CASRPNMNTEAFF. V is TRBV28 and J is TRBJ1-1; D is undetermined. This CDR3 has 13 residues. Germline CDR1 is MDHEN and CDR2 is SYDVKM. With 6 bases removed from V and 0 bases from J, the gap between germline ends came to 8 bases.